This TCR beta chain stems from a study of T cell repertoires in cytomegalovirus infection. Study-wide context: Newly reported HLA-C-restricted and thoroughly characterized HLA-B-restricted CMV epitopes were employed. Indications came from public TCR beta signatures; they pointed to CMV infection and to a matching HLA type. Findings and limits, study-wide: CMV-specific HLA-C-restricted TCR beta clonotypes dominated the ex vivo response.

The length of the CDR3 is 12 residues. Germline values: CDR1 SQVTM, CDR2 ANQGSEA. Trimming removed 7 bases from V and 6 bases from J, with 12 bases in between. Notes on this clonotype: Its antigen is not known.

A single record per CDR3 protein comes from TCRdb applying MiXCR to the reads. The sample records roughly 920,000 distinct CDR3 sequences, roughly 30% being singletons. This sequence originates from a human donor in good health (CMV status not recorded). Some clones in this sample may be carry-over from other donors' samples. Sample: cultured CD8+ T cells from PBMCs, taken from culture after CMV antigen stimulation. The genes are TRBV29-1 and TRBJ2-2; possible D gene TRBD2, 5 bases. The CDR3 DNA follows: TGCAGCGCCGAGGGTGGGGCCGGGGAGCTGTTTTTT. This codes for CSAEGGAGELFF.